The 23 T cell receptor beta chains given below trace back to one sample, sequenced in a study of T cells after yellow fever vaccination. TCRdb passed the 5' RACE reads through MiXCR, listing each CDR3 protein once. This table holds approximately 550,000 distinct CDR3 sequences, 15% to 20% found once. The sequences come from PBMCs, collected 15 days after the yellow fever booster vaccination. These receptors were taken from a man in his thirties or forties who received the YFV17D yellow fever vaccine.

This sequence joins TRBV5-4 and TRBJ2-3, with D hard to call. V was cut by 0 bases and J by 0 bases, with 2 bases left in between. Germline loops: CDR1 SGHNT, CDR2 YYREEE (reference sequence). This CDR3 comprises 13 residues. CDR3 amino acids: CASSLESTDTQYF. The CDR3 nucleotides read TGTGCCAGCAGCTTGGAGAGCACAGATACGCAGTATTTT.

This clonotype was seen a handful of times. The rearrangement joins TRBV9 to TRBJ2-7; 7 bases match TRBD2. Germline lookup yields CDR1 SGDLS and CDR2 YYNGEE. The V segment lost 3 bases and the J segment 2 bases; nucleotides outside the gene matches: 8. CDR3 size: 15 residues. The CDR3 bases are TGTGCCAGCAGCGCAGCGGGAAACCGTCCCTACGAGCAGTACTTC. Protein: CASSAAGNRPYEQYF.

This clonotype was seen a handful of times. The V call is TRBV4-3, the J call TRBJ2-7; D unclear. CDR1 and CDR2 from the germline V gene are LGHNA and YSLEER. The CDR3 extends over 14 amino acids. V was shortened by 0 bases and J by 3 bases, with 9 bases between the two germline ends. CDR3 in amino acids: CASSQDRVSYEQYF. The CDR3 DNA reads TGCGCCAGCAGCCAAGATCGGGTCAGCTACGAGCAGTACTTC.

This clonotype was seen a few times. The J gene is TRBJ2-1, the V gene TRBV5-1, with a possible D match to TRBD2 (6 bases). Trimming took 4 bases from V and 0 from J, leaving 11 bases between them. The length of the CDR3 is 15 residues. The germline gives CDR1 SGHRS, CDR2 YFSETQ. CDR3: CASSPDGGSYNEQFF. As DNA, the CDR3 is TGCGCCAGCAGCCCCGACGGGGGCTCCTACAATGAGCAGTTCTTC.

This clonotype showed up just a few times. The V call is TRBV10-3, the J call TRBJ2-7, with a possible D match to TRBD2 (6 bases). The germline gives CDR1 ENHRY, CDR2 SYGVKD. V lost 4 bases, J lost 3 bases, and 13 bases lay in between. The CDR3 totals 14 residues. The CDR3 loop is CAISGTGTLYEQYF. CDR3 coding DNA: TGTGCCATCAGTGGAACCGGGACTCTCTACGAGCAGTACTTC.

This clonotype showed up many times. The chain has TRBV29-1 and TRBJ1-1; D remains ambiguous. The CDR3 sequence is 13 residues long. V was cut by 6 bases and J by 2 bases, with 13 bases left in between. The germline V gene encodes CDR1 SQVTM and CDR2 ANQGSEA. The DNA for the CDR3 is TGCAGCGTCGGAGTTACAGCCAACACTGAAGCTTTCTTT. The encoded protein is CSVGVTANTEAFF.

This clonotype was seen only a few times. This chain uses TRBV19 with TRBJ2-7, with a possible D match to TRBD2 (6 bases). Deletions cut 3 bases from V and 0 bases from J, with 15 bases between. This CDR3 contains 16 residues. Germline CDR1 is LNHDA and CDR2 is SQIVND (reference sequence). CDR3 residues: CASSISPREASYEQYF. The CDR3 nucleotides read TGTGCCAGTAGTATCTCTCCCAGGGAGGCCTCCTACGAGCAGTACTTC.

The CDR3 DNA is TGCAGTGCTTATGACGTAGTAAGCAATGAGCAGTTCTTC. This encodes CSAYDVVSNEQFF. The chain joins TRBV20-1 to TRBJ2-1; D is uncertain. From germline, CDR1 is DFQATT and CDR2 SNEGSKA (reference sequence). This CDR3 comprises 13 residues. Trimming pared 5 bases from V and 6 bases from J, leaving 14 bases between.

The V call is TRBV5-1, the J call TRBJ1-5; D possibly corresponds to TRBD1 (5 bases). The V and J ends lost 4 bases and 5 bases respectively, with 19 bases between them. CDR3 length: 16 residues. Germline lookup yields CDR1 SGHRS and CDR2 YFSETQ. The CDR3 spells CASSPGGVGPHQPQHF. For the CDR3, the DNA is TGCGCCAGCAGCCCGGGAGGGGTGGGCCCGCATCAGCCCCAGCATTTT.

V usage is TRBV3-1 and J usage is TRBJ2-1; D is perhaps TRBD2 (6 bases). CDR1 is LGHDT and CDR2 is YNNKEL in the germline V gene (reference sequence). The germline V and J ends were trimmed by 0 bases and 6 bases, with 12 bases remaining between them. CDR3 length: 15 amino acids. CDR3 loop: CASSQDPGTFNEQFF. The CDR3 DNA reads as TGTGCCAGCAGCCAAGATCCAGGGACTTTCAATGAGCAGTTCTTC.

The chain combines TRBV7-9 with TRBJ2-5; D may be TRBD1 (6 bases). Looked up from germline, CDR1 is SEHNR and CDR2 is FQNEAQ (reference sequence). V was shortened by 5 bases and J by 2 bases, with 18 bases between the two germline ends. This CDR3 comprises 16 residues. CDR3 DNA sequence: TGTGCCAGCAGCAGTTTACAGGGTTTGGATCAAGAGACCCAGTACTTC. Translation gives CASSSLQGLDQETQYF.

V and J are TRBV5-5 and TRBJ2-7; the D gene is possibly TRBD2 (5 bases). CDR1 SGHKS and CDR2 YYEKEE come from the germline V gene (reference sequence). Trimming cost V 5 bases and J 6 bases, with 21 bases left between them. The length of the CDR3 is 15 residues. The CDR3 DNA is TGTGCCAGCAGTTCGCGAGGGAGTACGCCCGTCGAGCAGTACTTC. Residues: CASSSRGSTPVEQYF. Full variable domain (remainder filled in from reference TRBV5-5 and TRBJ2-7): DAGVTQSPTHLIKTRGQQVTLRCSPISGHKSVSWYQQVLGQGPQFIFQYYEKEERGRGNFPDRFSARQFPNYSSELNVNALLLGDSALYLCASSSRGSTPVEQYFGPGTRLTVT.

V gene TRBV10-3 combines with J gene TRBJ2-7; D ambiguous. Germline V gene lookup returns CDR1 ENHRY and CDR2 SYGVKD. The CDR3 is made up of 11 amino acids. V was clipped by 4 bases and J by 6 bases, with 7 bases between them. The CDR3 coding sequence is TGTGCCATCAGTGCTGGGCTCGAGCAGTACTTC. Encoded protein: CAISAGLEQYF.

For the CDR3, the DNA is TGTGCCAGCAGTTCACCGGGCCCCCAATCGGAGACCCAGTACTTC. This sequence encodes CASSSPGPQSETQYF. The chain has TRBV6-5 and TRBJ2-5; D is ambiguous. Germline CDR1 and CDR2: MNHEY and SVGAGI. V was pared by 4 bases and J by 5 bases, with 17 bases between. CDR3 size: 15 residues.

CDR3 in DNA: TGTGCCAGCAAAGCGGGCTACACCTTC. As protein: CASKAGYTF. This chain uses TRBV2 with TRBJ1-2; no definite D call. Germline loops: CDR1 SNHLY, CDR2 FYNNEI. V lost 7 bases to trimming and J lost 8 bases, with 5 bases between them. This CDR3 is 9 amino acids long.

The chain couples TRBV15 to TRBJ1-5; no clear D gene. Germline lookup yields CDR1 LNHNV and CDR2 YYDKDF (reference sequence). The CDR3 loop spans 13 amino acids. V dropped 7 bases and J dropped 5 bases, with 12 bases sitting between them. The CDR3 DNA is TGTGCCACCACGGCTGGTCGCGATCAGCCCCAGCATTTT. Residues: CATTAGRDQPQHF.

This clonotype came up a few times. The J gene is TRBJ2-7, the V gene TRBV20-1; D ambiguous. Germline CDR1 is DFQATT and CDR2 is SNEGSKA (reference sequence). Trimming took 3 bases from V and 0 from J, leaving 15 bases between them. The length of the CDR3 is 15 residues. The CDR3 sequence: CSASRAPSSSYEQYF. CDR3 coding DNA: TGCAGTGCTAGCCGGGCCCCATCCAGCTCCTACGAGCAGTACTTC.

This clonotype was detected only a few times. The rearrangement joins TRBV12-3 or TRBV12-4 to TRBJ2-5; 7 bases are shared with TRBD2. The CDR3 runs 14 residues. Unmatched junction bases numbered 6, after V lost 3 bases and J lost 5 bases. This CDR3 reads CASSFGGSEETQYF. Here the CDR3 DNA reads TGTGCCAGCAGTTTTGGCGGGAGTGAGGAGACCCAGTACTTC.

The CDR3 spells CASSYLQGEGGELFF. The CDR3 DNA reads as TGCGCCAGCAGCTACCTCCAGGGAGAGGGCGGGGAGCTGTTTTTT. The rearrangement links TRBV5-1 to TRBJ2-2; D assignment may be TRBD1 or TRBD2 (5 bases each). The CDR3 covers 15 residues. Germline assignment: CDR1 SGHRS and CDR2 YFSETQ. Trimming took off 3 bases at V and 7 bases at J, with 16 bases between the two ends.

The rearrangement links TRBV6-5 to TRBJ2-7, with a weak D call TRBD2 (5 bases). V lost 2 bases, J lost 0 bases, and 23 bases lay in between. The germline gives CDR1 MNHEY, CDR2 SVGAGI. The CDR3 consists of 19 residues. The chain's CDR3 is CASSYTSPRERPLSYEQYF. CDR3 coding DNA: TGTGCCAGCAGTTACACGAGCCCAAGGGAGCGGCCCCTCTCCTACGAGCAGTACTTC.

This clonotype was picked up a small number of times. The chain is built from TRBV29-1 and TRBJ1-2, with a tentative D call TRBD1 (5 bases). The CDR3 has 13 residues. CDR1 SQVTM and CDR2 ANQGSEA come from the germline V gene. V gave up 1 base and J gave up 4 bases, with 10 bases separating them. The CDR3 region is CSVEGTGAYGYTF. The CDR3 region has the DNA TGCAGCGTTGAAGGCACCGGGGCCTATGGCTACACCTTC.

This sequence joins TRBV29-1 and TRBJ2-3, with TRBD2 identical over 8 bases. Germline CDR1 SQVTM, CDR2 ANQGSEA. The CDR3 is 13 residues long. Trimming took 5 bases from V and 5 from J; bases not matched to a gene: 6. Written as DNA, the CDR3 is TGCAGCGTTAGCGGGAGCGTTTTAGATACGCAGTATTTT. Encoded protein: CSVSGSVLDTQYF.

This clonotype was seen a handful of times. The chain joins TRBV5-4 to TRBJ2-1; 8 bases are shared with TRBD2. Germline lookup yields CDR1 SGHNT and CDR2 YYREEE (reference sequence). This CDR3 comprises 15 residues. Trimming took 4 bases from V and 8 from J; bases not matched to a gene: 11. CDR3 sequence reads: CASSPTGTRIDEQFF. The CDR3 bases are TGTGCCAGCAGCCCAACCGGGACTAGGATCGATGAGCAGTTCTTC. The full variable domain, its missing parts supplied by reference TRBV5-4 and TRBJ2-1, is ETGVTQSPTHLIKTRGQQVTLRCSSQSGHNTVSWYQQALGQGPQFIFQYYREEENGRGNFPPRFSGLQFPNYSSELNVNALELDDSALYLCASSPTGTRIDEQFFGPGTRLTVL.